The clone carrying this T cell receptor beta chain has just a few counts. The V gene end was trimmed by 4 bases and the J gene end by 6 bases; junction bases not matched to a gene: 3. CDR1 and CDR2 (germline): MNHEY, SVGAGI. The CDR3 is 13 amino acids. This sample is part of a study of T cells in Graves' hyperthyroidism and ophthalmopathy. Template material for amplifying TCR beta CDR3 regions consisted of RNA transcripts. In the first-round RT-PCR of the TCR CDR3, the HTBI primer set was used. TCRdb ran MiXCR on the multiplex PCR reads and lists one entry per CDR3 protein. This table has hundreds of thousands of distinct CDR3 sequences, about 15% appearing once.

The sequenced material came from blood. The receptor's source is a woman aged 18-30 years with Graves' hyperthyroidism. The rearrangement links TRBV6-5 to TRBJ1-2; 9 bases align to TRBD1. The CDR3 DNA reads TGTGCCAGCAGTTGGGACAGGGAGGATGGCTACACCTTC. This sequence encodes CASSWDREDGYTF.